The present entry profiles one TCR beta chain with its context. This clonotype appeared many times. Its target antigen remains unknown. It has no much larger one-base neighbor in the sample; base qualities were not kept. The time point tag for this specimen amounts to: newly diagnosed GD, antithyroid drugs for less than 3 months. RNA was extracted from PBMCs in TRIzol for both TCR sequencing and RNA sequencing. The diagnosis of Graves' disease was made according to American Thyroid Association guidelines. Patients were recruited from an endocrinology department in Xi'an, China. From each patient, around 8.3 milliliters of peripheral blood was collected into an EDTA anticoagulant tube. Ficoll Paque Plus density gradient separation was used to isolate PBMCs, and no additional T cell sorting was done. An Agilent 2100 Bioanalyzer and agarose gel were used to check RNA quality, while a NanoDrop 2000 measured RNA concentration.

This entry belongs to a study of regulatory T cells in long-lasting Graves disease (dated by TCRdb to about 2021). About the full investigation: Newly diagnosed Graves' disease patients had taken antithyroid drugs for less than 3 months. Persistent Graves' disease patients were compared with newly diagnosed Graves' disease patients by peripheral blood TCR sequencing and RNA sequencing. The study took place in China and was registered as a clinical trial. A total of roughly 33 samples underwent TCR sequencing: about 13 from persistent and roughly 20 from newly diagnosed Graves' disease patients.

The research as a whole found: The small sample size was acknowledged by the authors as a limitation that may reduce accuracy. Persistent Graves' disease patients showed lower TCR Shannon entropy and fewer highly expanded clones than newly diagnosed patients, suggesting clonal expansion. Patients with persistent disease shared more public clonotypes (fewer than 3,000) than newly diagnosed patients did (966). Sequencing and analysis were restricted to the TCR beta chain. Peripheral blood alone was examined, since thyroid tissue, which constituted the primary lesion, could not be accessed.

Library creation used multiplex PCR. TCRdb records Illumina HiSeq 4000 as the sequencer. CDR3 regions were amplified by Arm-PCR with iRepertoire HTBI primers to construct TCR beta libraries. Before sequencing, the PCR products underwent gel purification. As for the authors' bioinformatics: Gene usage analysis of CDR3 amino acid clonotypes relied on the 60 to 65 TRBV and around 13 TRBJ segments identified across samples. COPE and FqMerger were used to merge filtered high-quality paired reads into contigs. BLAST was used to align contigs to IMGT TRBV, TRBD and TRBJ reference genes, and CDR3 was defined according to IMGT. Highly expanded clones were defined as clonotypes with a frequency above 0.1%. Shannon entropy served as the measure of repertoire diversity, while the Gini coefficient captured V-J evenness. Clonotypes shared by more than one individual were considered public. TCRdb's own reprocessing of the public reads used fastp at Q25 and MiXCR and kept productive beta chains. Merged by CDR3 protein, the rows form single entries marked with the most common genes and DNA. The V and J calls and clone size come from TCRdb's table, not from the authors' own analysis. The sample table holds hundreds of thousands of distinct CDR3 sequences, of which around 12% were seen once. The ten largest account for 7.5% to 9% of the sample.

The same data also went into a second study, on T cells in Graves' hyperthyroidism and ophthalmopathy. As noted in the second study: A patient counted as having stable Graves' hyperthyroidism if no progression to ophthalmopathy occurred over 18 months of follow-up. Hyperthyroidism patients were newly diagnosed, with disease duration under 2 months, and aged 18 to 65 years. Patients with uncontrolled infections, other autoimmune diseases, pregnancy or lactation were excluded. Diagnoses were based on clinical symptoms, serum thyroxine and TRAb, thyroid ultrasound and orbital computed tomography. For the first round of RT-PCR on the TCR CDR3, the HTBI primer set was used together with the Qiagen OneStep RT-PCR kit. Most expanded thyroid clonotypes (frequency above 0.001) were also detected in blood, suggesting blood repertoires may reflect thyroid immune responses. Ophthalmopathy was separated from stable hyperthyroidism by a 13 V-J signature model, with approximately 89% sensitivity and about 81% specificity obtained in cross-validation and 80%/75% obtained in testing. In validation, progression to ophthalmopathy was predicted by the model with approximately 67% sensitivity and roughly 72% specificity, a median of roughly 6 months before onset. TCR V-J signatures able to tell the groups apart were searched for in a discovery cohort of 90 to 100 patients, of whom roughly 42 had Graves' ophthalmopathy and 55 to 60 had stable Graves' hyperthyroidism. Prospective prediction of ophthalmopathy was tested in an independent validation cohort consisting of about 19 hyperthyroidism patients and approximately 16 patients who later progressed to ophthalmopathy. For training and testing, the 100 or so patients in the discovery cohort were randomly divided in a 7:3 ratio. The study also compared thyroid tissue and blood T-cell repertoires from more than 5 Graves' hyperthyroidism patients. After sampling, hyperthyroidism patients received methimazole starting at 30 mg daily, and ophthalmopathy patients received high-dose intravenous methylprednisolone. A second multiplex PCR round built the libraries, followed by size selection and purification. Sequencing of the libraries was done on an Illumina HiSeq2000 using paired-end 100 bp reads. SOAPnuke was used to process the raw data, throwing out any read that contained adapters or uncalled bases, had a mean Phred below 15, or lacked an exact constant-primer or identifier match. High-quality paired reads were merged using COPE v1.2.5, and each unique nucleotide sequence was defined as a clonotype. MiTCR v1.1 was used to align clonotypes to the IMGT TRBV, TRBD and TRBJ reference segments. Analysis was restricted to V-J combinations with a frequency above 0.0001, which covered roughly 99% of repertoires. The TCS score was defined as the ratio of F50 (clonal expansion) to E x V (chaos), calculated using BLOSUM62-based TCRdist between CDR3 peptides within each V-J. Welch's t-statistics and random forest reduced around 510 V-J features to roughly 13, which were used in a naive Bayes classifier (R e1071). No statistical method was used to set the sample size in advance, and investigators knew the group allocation. According to the paper, TCR Vbeta CDR3 sequencing was carried out on 135 peripheral blood samples, which came from fewer than 50 ophthalmopathy, under 80 hyperthyroidism and approximately 17 progressor patients.

The sample consisted of peripheral blood mononuclear cells (PBMCs), taken at new diagnosis, from a patient treated with antithyroid drugs. This sequence originates from a woman aged 25 to 39 with Graves disease. Donor details come from another sample of the same person, matched by shared clones.

The nucleotides read TGTGCCAGCAGCTTAGCGGGATCGGGAATATTAAGCTCCTACAATGAGCAGTTCTTC. The resulting protein is CASSLAGSGILSSYNEQFF. Recombination joined TRBV7-6 with TRBJ2-1; the D segment could be TRBD2, given 5 matching bases. Looking up the germline V gene yields CDR1 SGHVS and CDR2 FNYEAQ. V lost 0 bases and J lost 0 bases; the stretch between them is 18 bases long. Measured from the cysteine to the phenylalanine, the CDR3 is 19 residues long. Of all the DNA, just the CDR3 is kept, 57 bases in frame from base 1.